Presented here are 19 T cell receptor beta chains from one specimen sequenced in a study of T-cell reconstitution after alpha-beta-depleted transplantation in children. A TCRbeta library incorporating unique molecular identifiers was prepared. TCRdb re-derived calls from the PCR reads in MiXCR, one entry per CDR3 protein. This sample has over 85,000 distinct CDR3 sequences, with under 13% found just once. Here the sequenced sample was PBMCs from the stem cell graft donor, taken from the stem cell graft. The receptors were gathered from a human donor who donated a stem cell graft to a child with acute lymphoblastic leukemia.

The table lists this clonotype with many counts. V usage is TRBV12-3 or TRBV12-4 and J usage is TRBJ2-7; TRBD1 agrees at 8 bases. V shed 5 bases, J shed 5 bases, and the junction held 2 bases outside the gene matches. This CDR3 region has 12 residues. The CDR3 region has the DNA TGTGCCAGCAGTCTGGGACAGGACGAGCAGTACTTC. Translated: CASSLGQDEQYF.

This clonotype was seen a few times. The chain recombines TRBV6-1 with TRBJ1-1, with D possibly being TRBD1 (5 bases). Trimming left V 4 bases short and J 3 bases short, with 15 bases between. CDR3 size: 15 residues. The germline V gene has CDR1 MNHNS and CDR2 SASEGT. In DNA form, the CDR3 reads TGTGCCAGCAGTGGGGCGTCAGGGTGGGACACTGAAGCTTTCTTT. Translated: CASSGASGWDTEAFF.

For this clonotype: A read error may produce the germline difference seen at one junction end. The rearrangement uses TRBV20-1 and TRBJ1-5; 10 bases line up with TRBD1. Germline assignment: CDR1 DFQATT and CDR2 SNEGSKA (reference sequence). This CDR3 region has 19 residues. CDR3 sequence (DNA): TGCTGTGCTAGAGCTCTCCGTGGTTTGGACAGGGGGAGGGGTCAGCCCCAGCATTTT. Protein sequence: CCARALRGLDRGRGQPQHF.

This clonotype was seen ten or more times. This sequence joins TRBV12-3 or TRBV12-4 and TRBJ2-1; D ambiguous. The V and J ends lost 3 bases and 7 bases respectively, with 1 base between them. The CDR3 covers 10 residues. The CDR3 nucleotides are TGTGCCAGCAGTTTTAATGAGCAGTTCTTC. It yields the protein CASSFNEQFF.

This clonotype was counted at least ten times. The chain joins TRBV9 to TRBJ2-5, with 11 positions matching TRBD2. The ends lost 3 bases at V and 2 bases at J; junction bases unmatched: 6. Germline assignment: CDR1 SGDLS and CDR2 YYNGEE. The CDR3 has 16 amino acids. The DNA for the CDR3 is TGTGCCAGCAGCGGGGGACTAGCGGAAGGGCAAGAGACCCAGTACTTC. This translates into CASSGGLAEGQETQYF.

The table lists this clonotype with many counts. The CDR3 is CASSAPGTSGTGELFF. CDR3 nucleotide sequence: TGTGCCAGCAGCGCCCCCGGGACTAGCGGAACCGGGGAGCTGTTTTTT. The gene calls are TRBV9 and TRBJ2-2, with 11 positions matching TRBD2. Trimming took 3 bases from V and 5 from J; bases not matched to a gene: 6. The CDR3 contains 16 residues. Germline CDR1 and CDR2: SGDLS and YYNGEE.

The table lists this clonotype with many counts. The chain joins TRBV10-2 to TRBJ1-5, with TRBD1 matching over 9 bases. The CDR3 runs 15 residues. Germline CDR1 reads WSHSY; CDR2 reads SAAADI. With V trimmed by 0 bases and J by 6 bases, 3 bases remained unmatched. Written as DNA, the CDR3 is TGCGCCAGCAGTGAGTCGACAGGGGGAGGTCAGCCCCAGCATTTT. Translation gives CASSESTGGGQPQHF.

In its sample, this clonotype was seen many times. The chain carries TRBV5-5 and TRBJ1-2; D remains unclear. CDR1 SGHKS and CDR2 YYEKEE come from the germline V gene (reference sequence). The germline V and J ends were trimmed by 2 bases and 6 bases, with 11 bases remaining between them. CDR3 length equals 13 residues. The CDR3 DNA follows: TGTGCCAGCAGCTTCGATTCACCGCATGGCTACACCTTC. It encodes CASSFDSPHGYTF. Full variable domain (rest looked up from reference TRBV5-5 and TRBJ1-2): DAGVTQSPTHLIKTRGQQVTLRCSPISGHKSVSWYQQVLGQGPQFIFQYYEKEERGRGNFPDRFSARQFPNYSSELNVNALLLGDSALYLCASSFDSPHGYTFGSGTRLTVV.

The rearrangement uses TRBV7-3 and TRBJ2-1; D possibly matches TRBD1 or TRBD2 (5 bases each). From germline, CDR1 is SGHTA and CDR2 FQGTGA. Trimming stripped 5 bases from V and 7 bases from J, with 21 bases between. The CDR3 runs to 16 residues. In DNA form, the CDR3 reads TGTGCCAGCAGCCTCTACCGGGACCCGCCTAAAAATGAGCAGTTCTTC. Protein product: CASSLYRDPPKNEQFF.

This clonotype was seen repeatedly, ten times or more. V is TRBV5-1 and J is TRBJ2-5; 13 nucleotides align to TRBD2. V shed 4 bases and J 5 bases; nucleotides not matched to a gene: 11. From germline, CDR1 is SGHRS and CDR2 YFSETQ. The CDR3 is made up of 17 amino acids. The CDR3 DNA reads as TGCGCCAGCAGCCCCCTTGGACTAGCGGGAGCGGATGAGACCCAGTACTTC. Its translation is CASSPLGLAGADETQYF.

Ten or more counts support this clonotype. The rearrangement links TRBV28 to TRBJ2-5; D not resolved. Per the germline V gene, CDR1 is MDHEN and CDR2 is SYDVKM. V was cut by 3 bases and J by 5 bases, with 13 bases left in between. This CDR3 comprises 14 residues. The CDR3, as DNA: TGTGCCAGCAGTTTGCTAGGCCTCCTGGAGACCCAGTACTTC. It encodes CASSLLGLLETQYF.

This chain connects TRBV7-6 to TRBJ1-2, with D unresolved. CDR1 and CDR2 from the germline V gene are SGHVS and FNYEAQ. The CDR3 length is 14 residues. Between the trimmed V and J ends, which lost 5 bases and 2 bases, there was a span of 12 bases. The chain's CDR3 is CASSQEAGNYGYTF. The CDR3 DNA follows: TGTGCCAGCAGCCAAGAGGCGGGAAACTATGGCTACACCTTC.

With respect to this clonotype: A single base separates this from a much larger clone, so it may be a read error. J is TRBJ2-5 and V is TRBV3-1; D gene ambiguous. Per the germline V gene, CDR1 is LGHDT and CDR2 is YNNKEL (reference sequence). The CDR3 totals 15 residues. CDR3 nucleotide sequence: TGTGCCAGCTGCCAAGTTTGGGCAGCTCAAGAGACCCAGTACTTC. This encodes CASCQVWAAQETQYF.

This clonotype was picked up a small number of times. V and J are TRBV5-1 and TRBJ2-7; 9 bases align to TRBD2. CDR1 and CDR2 (germline): SGHRS, YFSETQ. Germline trimming cut 4 bases from V and 3 bases from J; bases unmatched to any gene: 5. This CDR3 contains 14 residues. Written as DNA, the CDR3 is TGCGCCAGCAGCCTCAATAGCGGGAGCTACGAGCAGTACTTC. This translates into CASSLNSGSYEQYF.

In regard to this clonotype: Given a much more abundant clone one base away, this may be a read error. This chain joins TRBV3-1 and TRBJ2-1; TRBD2 agrees at 7 bases. The CDR3 extends over 16 amino acids. Germline CDR1 and CDR2: LGHDT and YNNKEL (reference sequence). The CDR3 region is CATSQRTGGSYNEQFF. CDR3 DNA sequence: TGTGCCACCAGCCAGCGAACGGGGGGCTCCTACAATGAGCAGTTCTTC.

This clonotype was seen many times. The rearrangement uses TRBV4-1 and TRBJ2-1; D might be TRBD1 (6 bases). V lost 3 bases and J 9 bases, leaving 12 bases between the germline ends. This CDR3 has 13 residues. CDR1 MGHRA and CDR2 YSYEKL come from the germline V gene. CDR3 nucleotides: TGCGCCAGCAGCCATCTCCAGGGGCCTGAGCAGTTCTTC. This translates into CASSHLQGPEQFF.

Remarks on this clonotype: One base away lies a much larger clone, so this may be a sequencing read error. V and J are TRBV4-1 and TRBJ2-3; D is ambiguous. Germline V gene sequence: CDR1 MGHRA, CDR2 YSYEKL. This CDR3 is built from 16 residues. V was cut by 4 bases and J by 4 bases, with 18 bases left in between. The CDR3 is CASSLTPTGRSDTQYF. Written as DNA, the CDR3 is TGCGCCAGCAGCCTGACCCCAACCGGGCGCTCAGATACGCAGTATTTT.

This clonotype was recorded at least ten times. This chain uses TRBV4-2 with TRBJ2-5, with no clear D. V lost 1 base to trimming and J lost 4 bases, with 10 bases between them. This CDR3 is 14 amino acids long. Germline V CDR1 and CDR2: LGHNA, YNFKEQ. CDR3 coding DNA: TGTGCCAGCAGCCAAGTTTTGGATGTAGAGACCCAGTACTTC. Translation gives CASSQVLDVETQYF.

This clonotype was recorded at least ten times. The chain couples TRBV5-1 to TRBJ2-1, with 10 bases matching TRBD2. The V gene end was trimmed by 0 bases and the J gene end by 7 bases; junction bases not matched to a gene: 4. CDR1 is SGHRS, CDR2 YFSETQ, per germline. The CDR3 runs to 15 residues. CDR3 residues: CASSLELLAGNEQFF. DNA of the CDR3: TGCGCCAGCAGCTTGGAATTACTAGCGGGGAATGAGCAGTTCTTC.